Sequencing of this T cell receptor beta chain was carried out in a study of cytomegalovirus exposure and HLA in healthy donors. Study outcomes and limitations: Researchers reported that a few CMV-associated chains were confirmed in vitro as CMV antigen-specific. The study flagged approximately 180 TCR beta chains as cytomegalovirus-associated.

To note about this clone: The antigen is not known.

PCR employed 60 Vbeta and 13 Jbeta primers. The data were produced by immunoSEQ multiplex PCR, yet TCRdb's version contains in-frame clones alone and is incomplete. The table lists under 65,000 clones, approximately 86% of them singletons. The CDR3 loop spans 15 amino acids. Germline V gives CDR1 SGDLS, CDR2 YYNGEE. Unmatched junction bases numbered 5, after V lost 3 bases and J lost 1 base. The receptor comes from a woman aged 18 to 35 in good health and CMV-seronegative. Sequences were obtained from PBMCs. This rearrangement joins TRBV9 to TRBJ2-7; 9 nucleotides agree with TRBD1. In nucleotides, the CDR3 is TGTGCCAGCAGCGAAGGACAGGGGTCTTCCTACGAGCAGTACTTC. Protein: CASSEGQGSSYEQYF.